These T cell receptor beta chains were read from a single sample in a study of T cells in Graves' hyperthyroidism and ophthalmopathy. TCRdb processed the multiplex PCR reads anew with MiXCR; each CDR3 protein has one entry. The data show 250,000 to 300,000 distinct CDR3 sequences, roughly 15% seen once. Sequenced sample: blood. Every receptor here comes from a woman between 40 and 50 years old with Graves' hyperthyroidism. Each CDR3 is given with its conserved first and last residue. The D gene is left open where the match is weak. Expanded clones are given a class, and other clones once, few, many or no size at all.

>TRBJ2-1|TRBV18|many|.
CASSEGVTYNEQFF
TGTGCCAGCTCGGAGGGGGTAACCTACAATGAGCAGTTCTTC
>TRBJ1-4|TRBV24-1|few|.
CATSPGANEKLFF
TGTGCCACCAGCCCGGGGGCTAATGAAAAACTGTTTTTT
>TRBJ2-7|TRBV28|many|.
CASSFGISYEQYF
TGTGCCAGCAGTTTCGGGATTTCCTACGAGCAGTACTTC
>TRBJ1-1|TRBV12-3/TRBV12-4|many|.
CASSSGRNWVNSEAFF
TGTGCCAGCAGTTCCGGACGGAATTGGGTGAACTCTGAAGCTTTCTTT
>TRBJ2-4|TRBV6-1|few|.
CASMTGSGLGKNIQYF
TGTGCCAGCATGACAGGTTCGGGTTTAGGCAAAAACATTCAGTACTTC
>TRBJ1-2|TRBV7-2|many|.
CASSLAQNYGYTF
TGTGCCAGCAGCTTAGCACAGAACTATGGCTACACCTTC
>TRBJ1-1|TRBV19|many|.
CASRGEHLNTEAFF
TGTGCCAGTAGAGGGGAACACCTGAACACTGAAGCTTTCTTT
>TRBJ1-1|TRBV4-2|.|.
CASSQTRVTEAFF
TGTGCCAGCAGCCAAACCAGGGTCACTGAAGCTTTCTTT
>TRBJ2-3|TRBV24-1|many|TRBD2
CATSDPVLAGGITDTQYF
TGTGCCACCAGTGATCCGGTTCTAGCGGGGGGTATCACAGATACGCAGTATTTT
>TRBJ1-5|TRBV2|.|TRBD1
CASRKTGGNQPQHF
TGTGCCAGCAGGAAAACAGGGGGCAATCAGCCCCAGCATTTT
>TRBJ2-7|TRBV20-1|many|.
CSARINRATYEQYF
TGCAGTGCTAGAATTAACAGGGCAACCTACGAGCAGTACTTC
>TRBJ2-7|TRBV5-8|few|TRBD2
CASSWTSGRAARGREQYF
TGTGCCAGCAGCTGGACTAGCGGGAGGGCCGCCCGGGGTCGGGAGCAGTACTTC
>TRBJ2-1|TRBV6-2/TRBV6-3|few|.
CASRGQRVRWLEFF
TGTGCCAGCAGGGGGCAGAGGGTACGTTGGTTGGAGTTCTTC
>TRBJ1-5|TRBV20-1|many|.
CSASISGIQHF
TGCAGTGCTAGTATATCCGGGATTCAGCATTTT
>TRBJ1-1|TRBV20-1|many|.
CSAPLLEVAFF
TGCAGTGCCCCCCTCTTGGAGGTTGCTTTCTTT
>TRBJ2-7|TRBV19|many|TRBD2
CASTPTSGASYEQYF
TGTGCCAGTACTCCGACTAGCGGGGCATCCTACGAGCAGTACTTC
>TRBJ2-5|TRBV11-3|many|TRBD2
CASSLPSGSGETQYF
TGTGCCAGCAGCTTACCCAGCGGGAGTGGAGAGACCCAGTACTTC
>TRBJ1-5|TRBV2|many|.
CASSKSGFNQPQHF
TGTGCCAGCAGTAAATCGGGGTTCAATCAGCCCCAGCATTTT
>TRBJ2-7|TRBV28|.|TRBD2
CASSYLGLAGVYEQYF
TGTGCCAGCAGCTACTTGGGACTAGCGGGAGTCTACGAGCAGTACTTC
>TRBJ1-1|TRBV3-1|many|.
CASSRANTEAFF
TGTGCCAGCAGCCGAGCGAACACTGAAGCTTTCTTT
>TRBJ1-5|TRBV20-1|few|.
CSANGPIRGSQHF
TGCAGTGCTAACGGGCCCATTCGTGGTTCCCAGCATTTT
>TRBJ2-7|TRBV6-1|many|.
CASSEWGEYNEQYF
TGTGCCAGCAGTGAATGGGGGGAGTACAACGAGCAGTACTTC
>TRBJ2-5|TRBV28|.|.
CASSAREPVGETQYF
TGTGCCAGCAGTGCTAGAGAGCCCGTCGGAGAGACCCAGTACTTC
>TRBJ1-1|TRBV3-1|many|.
CASSSFPDAEEAFF
TGTGCCAGCAGCTCATTCCCAGATGCAGAAGAAGCTTTCTTT
>TRBJ1-3|TRBV5-1|.|TRBD1
CASSTSGGGNTIYF
TGCGCCAGCAGCACCTCAGGGGGTGGAAACACCATATATTTT
>TRBJ2-3|TRBV7-9|many|.
CASGDSPDTQYF
TGTGCCAGCGGCGACTCCCCAGATACGCAGTATTTT
>TRBJ1-1|TRBV29-1|many|.
CSVEHGSNTEAFF
TGCAGCGTTGAACACGGTTCGAACACTGAAGCTTTCTTT
>TRBJ1-1|TRBV6-1|many|.
CASSEILNTEAFF
TGTGCCAGCAGTGAAATACTGAACACTGAAGCTTTCTTT
>TRBJ1-2|TRBV20-1|few|.
CSARDPWGKEGYTF
TGCAGTGCTAGAGATCCTTGGGGGAAGGAGGGCTACACCTTC
>TRBJ2-7|TRBV3-1|many|.
CASSQLYEQYF
TGTGCCAGCAGCCAACTCTACGAGCAGTACTTC
>TRBJ1-4|TRBV28|many|.
CASSLGSLREKLFF
TGTGCCAGCAGCCTGGGGTCCCTTAGAGAAAAACTGTTTTTT
>TRBJ2-1|TRBV12-3/TRBV12-4|many|.
CASSEGGADFYNEQFF
TGTGCCAGCAGCGAGGGGGGGGCAGATTTTTACAATGAGCAGTTCTTC
>TRBJ2-5|TRBV7-7|many|TRBD2
CASSSGLAVETQYF
TGTGCTAGCAGCTCAGGACTAGCGGTAGAGACCCAGTACTTC